Below are 26 T cell receptor beta chains sequenced from a single sample in a study of T cells in Graves' hyperthyroidism and ophthalmopathy. Amplification of TCR beta CDR3 regions was performed using RNA transcripts as template. The HTBI primer set was used in a first-round RT-PCR of the TCR CDR3. TCRdb itself ran the multiplex PCR reads through MiXCR, one entry per CDR3 protein. Of around 290,000 distinct CDR3 sequences in the sample, roughly 13% are singletons; the top ten hold roughly 7.9%. Specimen: blood. These receptors were collected from a woman in her thirties or forties with Graves' hyperthyroidism.

The J gene is TRBJ2-2, the V gene TRBV7-9; TRBD1 aligns across 11 bases. Unmatched junction bases numbered 7, after V lost 6 bases and J lost 7 bases. From germline, CDR1 is SEHNR and CDR2 FQNEAQ (reference sequence). This CDR3 has 15 residues. DNA of the CDR3: TGTGCCAGCAGAGGACAGGGGGCCGGCGGCGGGGAGCTGTTTTTT. It is translated as CASRGQGAGGGELFF.

This clonotype was counted ten times or more. V gene TRBV6-2 or TRBV6-3 combines with J gene TRBJ2-3; D is perhaps TRBD2 (5 bases). Trimming removed 6 bases at V and 4 bases at J, with 17 bases between. In germline, CDR1 is MNHEY, CDR2 SVGEGT. This CDR3 contains 15 residues. CDR3 nucleotides: TGTGCCAGCAGACTACCATCGGGATCTGCAGATACGCAGTATTTT. Translated, it gives CASRLPSGSADTQYF.

At least ten counts were recorded for this clonotype. This chain links TRBV10-3 with TRBJ2-3, with unresolved D. The CDR3 consists of 13 residues. Germline V CDR1 and CDR2: ENHRY, SYGVKD. The V gene lost 7 bases and the J gene lost 0 bases, with 8 bases spanning the gap. CDR3 sequence reads: CAIKDFSTDTQYF. Written as DNA, the CDR3 is TGTGCCATCAAGGATTTTAGCACAGATACGCAGTATTTT.

This clonotype was counted only a few times. The chain links TRBV7-2 to TRBJ2-7; the D call may be TRBD1 or TRBD2 (5 bases each). The CDR3 totals 16 residues. Per the germline V gene, CDR1 is SGHTA and CDR2 is FQGNSA. The V end lost 1 base, the J end lost 2 bases, and 15 bases lay between the germline ends. The CDR3 DNA reads TGTGCCAGCAGCTTAGGCCGGGACCTCCCCCCCTACGAGCAGTACTTC. It translates to CASSLGRDLPPYEQYF.

This clonotype was recorded a few times. The gene calls are TRBV24-1 and TRBJ2-1; 7 positions agree with TRBD1. V lost 5 bases, J lost 9 bases, and 6 bases stayed unmatched. Germline V CDR1 and CDR2: KGHDR, SFDVKD. The CDR3 sequence is 13 residues long. CDR3 sequence: CATSGGPGGEQFF. CDR3 nucleotide sequence: TGTGCCACCAGTGGGGGGCCAGGGGGTGAGCAGTTCTTC.

V is TRBV6-2 or TRBV6-3 and J is TRBJ2-2; 8 bases match TRBD1. V trimming: 8 bases; J trimming: 6 bases; junction bases outside the gene matches: 5. This CDR3 contains 13 residues. Germline values: CDR1 MNHEY, CDR2 SVGEGT. This CDR3 is CASGPGGSGELFF. In DNA, the CDR3 is TGTGCCAGCGGGCCAGGGGGCTCCGGGGAGCTGTTTTTT.

This clonotype came up many times. The chain joins TRBV7-2 to TRBJ2-3, with 8 bases matching TRBD2. V lost 4 bases and J lost 2; bases outside the gene matches: 5. The CDR3 runs to 15 residues. The germline V gene encodes CDR1 SGHTA and CDR2 FQGNSA. The CDR3 loop is CASSSDSGNTDTQYF. The DNA for the CDR3 is TGTGCCAGCAGCTCAGATAGCGGGAACACAGATACGCAGTATTTT.

The sample holds many counts of this clonotype. The chain employs TRBV20-1 and TRBJ2-1; 12 bases map to TRBD2. CDR1 is DFQATT, CDR2 SNEGSKA, per germline (reference sequence). J lost 6 bases, V lost 0 bases, and 9 bases had no gene match. The CDR3 runs to 17 residues. CDR3 DNA sequence: TGCAGTGCTAGAGATCCCCGACTAGCGGGAGTCTCCAATGAGCAGTTCTTC. This gives the protein CSARDPRLAGVSNEQFF.

This clonotype has only a few counts. A single base separates this from a much larger clone, so it may be a read error. This rearrangement joins TRBV5-5 to TRBJ2-3, with TRBD1 identical over 11 bases. The CDR3 contains 14 residues. Germline CDR1 and CDR2: SGHKS and YYEKEE (reference sequence). The V and J ends lost 3 bases and 4 bases, in that order; junction bases with no gene match: 1. The CDR3 DNA follows: TGTGCCAGCAGCTGGGGACAGGGGGCAGATACGCAGTATTTT. This encodes CASSWGQGADTQYF.

About this clonotype: A single base separates this from a much larger clone, so it may be a read error. The chain links TRBV28 to TRBJ2-2; 7 positions match TRBD2. CDR1 and CDR2 (germline): MDHEN, SYDVKM. Losses at the gene ends were 6 bases for V and 0 bases for J; bases not matched to a gene: 4. The CDR3 totals 15 residues. CDR3 sequence: CASSASGTNTGELFF. CDR3 nucleotides: TGTGCCAGCAGCGCAAGCGGGACGAACACCGGGGAGCTGTTTTTT. The whole variable domain, remainder taken from reference TRBV28 and TRBJ2-2, is DVKVTQSSRYLVKRTGEKVFLECVQDMDHENMFWYRQDPGLGLRLIYFSYDVKMKEKGDIPEGYSVSREKKERFSLILESASTNQTSMYLCASSASGTNTGELFFGEGSRLTVL.

The V gene is TRBV2, the J gene TRBJ2-3, with 12 bases matching TRBD2. V shed 6 bases, J shed 4 bases, and the junction held 8 bases outside the gene matches. The CDR3 consists of 16 residues. The V gene's germline CDR1 is SNHLY and CDR2 FYNNEI. The CDR3: CASSFLAGGPADTQYF. CDR3 DNA: TGTGCCAGCAGCTTCCTAGCGGGAGGGCCGGCAGATACGCAGTATTTT. Variable domain in full (rest from reference TRBV2 and TRBJ2-3): EPEVTQTPSHQVTQMGQEVILRCVPISNHLYFYWYRQILGQKVEFLVSFYNNEISEKSEIFDDQFSVERPDGSNFTLKIRSTKLEDSAMYFCASSFLAGGPADTQYFGPGTRLTVL.

This clonotype was seen many times. The gene calls are TRBV12-3 or TRBV12-4 and TRBJ1-5, with D maybe TRBD1 (5 bases). V gave up 1 base and J gave up 1 base, with 8 bases separating them. The CDR3 has 15 residues. Written as DNA, the CDR3 is TGTGCCAGCAGTTTAGGGGGCATCAGCAATCAGCCCCAGCATTTT. It translates to CASSLGGISNQPQHF.

This chain connects TRBV5-6 to TRBJ1-3, with 7 positions matching TRBD1. Losses at the gene ends were 4 bases for V and 1 base for J; bases not matched to a gene: 8. This CDR3 spans 16 amino acids. Germline V gene data show CDR1 as SGHDT and CDR2 as YYEEEE. The CDR3 region is CASSPWGQPSGNTIYF. The CDR3 DNA sequence: TGTGCCAGCAGCCCGTGGGGACAGCCGTCTGGAAACACCATATATTTT.

This clonotype showed up many times. The rearrangement links TRBV12-5 to TRBJ2-7; tentatively, D is TRBD1 (5 bases). This CDR3 region has 14 residues. V lost 6 bases and J 1 base, leaving 13 bases between the germline ends. The germline V gene has CDR1 LGHNT and CDR2 FRNRAP. CDR3 sequence: CASGLGQGSYEQYF. CDR3 nucleotide sequence: TGTGCTAGTGGCCTAGGTCAGGGATCCTACGAGCAGTACTTC.

This clonotype was detected ten times or more. The chain couples TRBV20-1 to TRBJ2-1; the match to TRBD2 covers 8 bases. Germline assignment: CDR1 DFQATT and CDR2 SNEGSKA (reference sequence). CDR3 length: 13 residues. Losses at the gene ends were 6 bases for V and 3 bases for J; bases not matched to a gene: 4. The CDR3: CSAGGGHYNEQFF. In DNA form, the CDR3 reads TGCAGTGCCGGGGGGGGCCACTACAATGAGCAGTTCTTC.

V gene TRBV27 combines with J gene TRBJ2-1; 8 bases align to TRBD2. Germline V CDR1 and CDR2: MNHEY, SMNVEV (reference sequence). Trimming removed 5 bases from V and 6 bases from J; junction bases left unmatched: 9. The CDR3 runs 15 residues. The CDR3 nucleotides read TGTGCCAGCAGTCCTATCACCGGGACTAGCAATGAGCAGTTCTTC. Its protein product is CASSPITGTSNEQFF.

The chain joins TRBV19 to TRBJ1-3, with D possibly TRBD1 on 5 matching bases. The germline CDR1 and CDR2 sequences are LNHDA and SQIVND (reference sequence). This CDR3 is built from 14 residues. Deletions cut 7 bases from V and 0 bases from J, with 10 bases between. CDR3 residues: CASTMTDSGNTIYF. The CDR3 DNA sequence: TGTGCCAGTACCATGACAGACTCTGGAAACACCATATATTTT.

V usage is TRBV3-1 and J usage is TRBJ1-3; D is undetermined. The CDR3 consists of 14 residues. The ends were cut back, 4 bases at V and 4 bases at J, with 11 bases in the middle. Germline-derived CDR1 and CDR2 are LGHDT and YNNKEL (reference sequence). CDR3 DNA: TGTGCCAGCAGCCCCCGGCGTGGAGGAAACACCATATATTTT. Translating it yields CASSPRRGGNTIYF.

The gene calls are TRBV20-1 and TRBJ2-3; no reliable D call. Trimming left V 0 bases short and J 2 bases short, with 18 bases between. Germline-derived CDR1 and CDR2 are DFQATT and SNEGSKA (reference sequence). The CDR3 has 17 residues. The CDR3: CSARDPMAGVSTDTQYF. The CDR3 DNA follows: TGCAGTGCTAGAGATCCGATGGCAGGCGTCTCCACAGATACGCAGTATTTT.

This clonotype was seen repeatedly, ten times or more. This rearrangement joins TRBV7-9 to TRBJ2-7, with unresolved D. The CDR3 sequence is 13 residues long. The V gene's germline CDR1 is SEHNR and CDR2 FQNEAQ (reference sequence). Trimming cost V 4 bases and J 4 bases, with 11 bases left between them. The CDR3 region has the DNA TGTGCCAGCAGCTCCGCGAATGGTTACGAGCAGTACTTC. Translated, it gives CASSSANGYEQYF.

This clonotype has at least ten counts. The chain couples TRBV6-2 or TRBV6-3 to TRBJ1-2; maybe TRBD1 (5 bases). The V end was cut by 0 bases, the J end by 4 bases, with 15 bases between. CDR1 is MNHEY, CDR2 SVGEGT, per germline. This CDR3 comprises 16 residues. The CDR3 here is CASSYSPRASGYGYTF. The DNA of the CDR3 is TGTGCCAGCAGTTACTCGCCCAGGGCATCAGGCTATGGCTACACCTTC.

This clonotype has at least ten counts. This chain links TRBV2 with TRBJ1-5; D remains unclear. Germline loops: CDR1 SNHLY, CDR2 FYNNEI. The CDR3 sequence is 12 residues long. V lost 6 bases to trimming and J lost 7 bases, with 10 bases between them. CDR3 DNA: TGTGCCAGCAGCAGTGGGGAACAGCCCCAGCATTTT. It encodes CASSSGEQPQHF.

This clonotype was detected many times. The chain couples TRBV6-1 to TRBJ1-4; D is uncertain. The CDR3 covers 13 residues. CDR1 is MNHNS, CDR2 SASEGT, per germline. Trimming removed 10 bases from V and 0 bases from J, with 9 bases in between. CDR3 sequence: CATADATNEKLFF. The CDR3 DNA sequence: TGTGCCACGGCGGATGCAACTAATGAAAAACTGTTTTTT.

This clonotype was seen many times. The chain combines TRBV2 with TRBJ1-1, with no clear D. The CDR3 loop spans 11 amino acids. The germline V gene encodes CDR1 SNHLY and CDR2 FYNNEI. Trimming stripped 4 bases from V and 7 bases from J, with 7 bases between. As DNA, the CDR3 is TGTGCCAGCAGTGCTTTCTATGAAGCTTTCTTT. This codes for CASSAFYEAFF.

This clonotype was recorded at least ten times. This rearrangement joins TRBV11-1 to TRBJ1-2; 9 bases fit TRBD1. In germline, CDR1 is SGHAT, CDR2 FQDESV (reference sequence). V lost 5 bases to trimming and J lost 8 bases; unmatched junction nucleotides: 6. This CDR3 has 13 amino acids. The CDR3 sequence: CASSKGQGGGYTF. As DNA, the CDR3 is TGTGCCAGCAGCAAGGGACAGGGAGGCGGCTACACCTTC. The full variable domain, completed using reference TRBV11-1 and TRBJ1-2, is EAEVAQSPRYKITEKSQAVAFWCDPISGHATLYWYRQILGQGPELLVQFQDESVVDDSQLPKDRFSAERLKGVDSTLKIQPAELGDSAMYLCASSKGQGGGYTFGSGTRLTVV.

This clonotype came up many times. The chain recombines TRBV6-1 with TRBJ2-2; D gene unclear. Germline loops: CDR1 MNHNS, CDR2 SASEGT. The CDR3 is 12 amino acids. The V end lost 6 bases, the J end lost 1 base, and 3 bases lay between the germline ends. CDR3 in DNA: TGTGCCAGCAGACAGAACACCGGGGAGCTGTTTTTT. This translates into CASRQNTGELFF.